The source of this TCR beta chain is a study of T cell responses to AZD1222 COVID-19 vaccine (dated by TCRdb to 2020 to 2022). At the level of the whole study: Because spike-specific TCR depth and breadth did not differ between the two schedules, AZD1222 recipients who got a second dose at roughly 4 weeks were pooled with those who got a second dose at roughly 12 weeks. Enrollment into the trials was organized by age into subgroups of 18-55, 56-69 and 70-plus years, and those subgroups contained approximately 150, 30 and 60 TCR-sequenced participants, respectively. TCR sequencing covered 233 trial participants: 200 to 210 given two doses of AZD1222 and about 26 given two doses of MenACWY control vaccine. Results the study describes overall, beyond this receptor: Nearly half of unique spike-specific TCRs reportedly recognized epitopes outside regions mutated in the B.1.351 and B.1.1.7 variants. A significant rise in spike-specific TCR breadth and depth was observed after two AZD1222 doses relative to day 0 and relative to MenACWY recipients. Participants were mostly white British, with more females than males. The authors suggested clonal diversity may have been underestimated. Because no day 14 peak-response samples were available, the repertoires could be characterized only after the peak T cell response. Conclusions about previously exposed vaccinees were limited because only 6 or 7 AZD1222 recipients were SARS-CoV-2 seropositive at baseline. The whole spike protein was spanned by vaccine-associated CD4 TCRs, and dominant responses were seen in regions 160-218 and 743-854. The 56-69-year group was small, and its depth increase did not reach significance, likely because of low power.

The CDR3 regions of human TCRbeta chains were subjected to immunosequencing. In the source study's methods: Repertoire TCRs were checked for matches against a reference library of SARS-CoV-2-specific TCRs that had been generated using the MIRA antigen-specificity platform. Breadth meant the fraction of unique TCRs that were SARS-CoV-2-associated, whereas depth meant the fraction of total T cells that were SARS-CoV-2-associated. Using the MIRA data, each spike-specific TCR was assigned both to the spike region to which the TCR was reactive and to a CD4 or CD8 class. Log10-transformed breadth and depth values were compared by one-way ANOVA with Sidak's multiple comparisons tests. Imported from immuneACCESS, the table was reduced by TCRdb to in-frame sequences with V and J called. These copies leave out some clones; in studies compared against another copy, an unresolved V gene accounts for under half, and the cause of the remainder is not known. Clone size and the V and J calls come from that table; the DNA yielded D and trimming. Within this sample are approximately 120,000 clones, with under 95% of them counted one time only. Together, the top ten hold 3.1% of the sample.

Note on this clone: Its binding antigen is unknown. Base qualities are not at hand, and no much larger clone is one base apart.

CDR1 and CDR2 (SNHLY, FYNNEI) derive from the germline V gene. Including the terminal cysteine and phenylalanine, the CDR3 comprises 13 residues. Kept here is only the CDR3 DNA, which spans 39 bases and is read in frame from base 1. V lost 6 bases and J lost 4 bases; the stretch between them is 12 bases long. This specimen's time point label, per the study, means: baseline before first vaccination. Vaccinee samples were obtained from the UK trials COV001 and COV002, which included a single-blind randomized controlled phase 2/3 trial of AZD1222 (ChAdOx1 nCoV-19) in healthy adults. For TCRbeta chain sequencing, PBMC samples from trial participants were taken at day 0 and at day 28 after the second dose.

The sequencing used peripheral blood, collected on day 0 of AZD1222 vaccination. In this chain, TRBV2 is recombined with TRBJ1-1, with a tentative D gene TRBD1 over 5 matching bases. This clonotype was obtained from an adult in good health. The nucleotides read TGTGCCAGCAGATACGGGGGAGTCACTGAAGCTTTCTTT. Its amino acids are CASRYGGVTEAFF.